This T cell receptor (beta chain) was identified in a study of CD8+ T cells in alopecia areata (dated by TCRdb to the late 2010s). Background for the entire study: The study used high-throughput TCRbeta sequencing to examine T cell clonal expansion in alopecia areata, in both the C3H/HeJ mouse model and human patients. In humans, TCRbeta sequencing was performed on scalp tissue and on sorted CD4+ and CD8+ peripheral blood T cells from healthy controls and from patients with patchy or totalis/universalis alopecia areata. RNA was extracted with the PAXgene miRNA kit for fixed scalp, the miRNeasy kit for PBMCs, and the RNeasy kit for mouse skin. immunoSEQ multiplex PCR using 35 Vbeta forward primers and 13 Jbeta reverse primers was used to amplify TCRbeta CDR3 regions. Scalp clonality was compared across normal scalp (n=4), patchy alopecia areata scalp (n=8), and alopecia totalis/universalis scalp (n=8). The investigation overall reported the following: Shared TCR sequences between patients were less evident than in mice, which may be partly attributable to HLA diversity in the patient population. Unlike mouse skin, where gammadelta T cells dominate, normal human skin contains resident alphabeta T cells that get sequenced too, which complicates analysis of the scalp TCR repertoire. Compared with normal scalp, lesional scalp had higher clonality and more expanded CD8+ clones, particularly in alopecia totalis/universalis, a pattern that suggests antigenic drive.

Lesional scalp punch biopsies and peripheral blood were collected from alopecia areata patients. After PBMCs were isolated by density centrifugation and stained for CD3, CD4 and CD8, a FACSAria was used to sort CD4+ and CD8+ T cells. Alopecia areata patients who were not treated were recruited through a multicenter biomarker study. In several patients from the biomarker study, blood CD8+ T cells were sorted further into NKG2D-low and NKG2D-high fractions. This clone was counted only a few times. No antigen is known for it. No clone much larger than this one lies a single base away; base qualities are absent. The library relied on the immunoSEQ multiplex PCR assay. RNA was extracted from all samples and reverse transcribed into cDNA as template for TCR sequencing. First-strand cDNA was synthesized with SuperScript III using a 2:1 mix of oligo-dT and random hexamers. Amplification bias was assessed with a synthetic immune receptor repertoire, and residual bias was removed computationally. In the original analysis: Raw reads were preprocessed to remove errors, and CDR3 was defined according to IMGT conventions as the region from the conserved cysteine to phenylalanine. Clonality was computed as 1 minus the Shannon entropy, with the entropy normalized by log2 of the number of productive unique TCRs. Whether scalp clones were CD4 or CD8 was inferred by matching scalp TCRbeta sequences against CD4 and CD8 repertoires sorted from blood. TCRdb stores this immuneACCESS table with in-frame sequences only. Part of the clones is absent; in the studies checked, under half of the shortfall reflects unresolved V genes, and no reason is known for the rest. V, J and clone size derive from that table, while D and trimming were established from the DNA sequence. In this sample the table shows tens of thousands of clones, 51% of which occur a single time. Approximately 5.4% of the sample lies in the top ten.

The material sequenced was NKG2D-high CD8+ T cells sorted from blood. The label giving this sample's cell subset or site can be read as: sorted CD8+ NKG2D-high blood T cells. This clonotype originated in a human donor with alopecia areata.

The CDR3 region: CSVELAVDNEQFF. The nucleotides are TGCAGCGTTGAACTAGCGGTCGACAATGAGCAGTTCTTC. The chain uses TRBV29-1 and TRBJ2-1; 7 bases in the middle match TRBD2. The germline V gene supplies CDR1 SQVTM and CDR2 ANQGSEA. Ends trimmed: V by 2 bases, J by 5 bases; bases unmatched to a gene: 3. Its CDR3 holds 13 amino acids, cysteine through phenylalanine. Just the 39-base CDR3 DNA is kept, in frame starting at base 1.